These T cell receptor beta chains were read from a single sample in a study of T cells after yellow fever vaccination. MiXCR, applied by TCRdb to the 5' RACE reads, yields one record per CDR3 protein. The data hold hundreds of thousands of distinct CDR3 sequences, with roughly 20% observed a single time. The sequences come from PBMCs, collected before the yellow fever booster vaccination. The receptor source for this set is a man between 18 and 29 years old who received the YFV17D yellow fever vaccine. Each CDR3 is given with its conserved first and last residue. The D gene is left open where the match is weak. Size tells how often a clone was seen (once, few, many) or the class of an expanded clone, and some rows leave it out.

V	J	D	size	CDR3	DNA
TRBV5-1	TRBJ2-3	TRBD1	few	CASSAPTGISTDTQYF	TGCGCCAGCAGCGCGCCGACAGGGATTAGCACAGATACGCAGTATTTT
TRBV7-2	TRBJ2-5	TRBD1	NA	CASSLVWLGRGQETQYF	TGTGCCAGCAGCTTAGTATGGCTGGGCAGGGGGCAAGAGACCCAGTACTTC
TRBV20-1	TRBJ2-3	TRBD2	few	CSARRGGPTDTQYF	TGCAGTGCTAGGCGCGGGGGGCCCACAGATACGCAGTATTTT
TRBV4-1	TRBJ2-1	NA	NA	CASSADGGPYNEQFF	TGCGCCAGCAGCGCCGACGGGGGGCCATACAATGAGCAGTTCTTC
TRBV28	TRBJ2-3	TRBD1	NA	CASRTDRGLLTDTQYF	TGTGCCAGCAGGACCGACAGGGGGCTCCTTACAGATACGCAGTATTTT
TRBV4-3	TRBJ1-6	NA	once	CASSQDRGARADNSPLHF	TGCGCCAGCAGCCAAGATAGAGGGGCCCGGGCTGATAATTCACCCCTCCACTTT
TRBV5-1	TRBJ1-5	NA	few	CASSFTGLGQPQHF	TGCGCCAGCAGCTTCACAGGGCTTGGTCAGCCCCAGCATTTT
TRBV7-2	TRBJ1-3	NA	NA	CASSYHSFSGNTIYF	TGTGCCAGCAGCTACCACAGTTTCTCTGGAAACACCATATATTTT
TRBV4-2	TRBJ2-7	TRBD2	NA	CASSQPTSGGGEQYF	TGTGCCAGCAGCCAACCTACTAGCGGGGGTGGCGAGCAGTACTTC
TRBV6-5	TRBJ1-5	TRBD1	many	CASSWTGSSNQPQHF	TGTGCCAGCAGTTGGACAGGGTCAAGCAATCAGCCCCAGCATTTT
TRBV4-2	TRBJ2-1	NA	few	CATDATYDNEQFF	TGTGCCACTGACGCAACCTACGACAATGAGCAGTTCTTC
TRBV3-1	TRBJ2-2	TRBD2	NA	CASSQVTSGGLTGELFF	TGTGCCAGCAGCCAAGTTACTAGCGGGGGCCTCACCGGGGAGCTGTTTTTT
TRBV12-3/TRBV12-4	TRBJ2-1	TRBD2	NA	CASASGGSGGFEQFF	TGTGCCAGCGCCTCCGGTGGTAGCGGGGGGTTTGAGCAGTTCTTC
TRBV20-1	TRBJ2-1	NA	many	CSARGYSSYNEQFF	TGCAGTGCTAGAGGGTACAGCTCCTACAATGAGCAGTTCTTC
TRBV13	TRBJ2-7	NA	NA	CASSQQGEGYEQYF	TGTGCCAGCAGCCAACAGGGGGAGGGCTACGAGCAGTACTTC
TRBV20-1	TRBJ2-5	TRBD1	few	CSAARDRQDETQYF	TGCAGTGCGGCCAGGGACAGGCAAGACGAGACCCAGTACTTC
TRBV7-8	TRBJ2-1	TRBD1	few	CASSLVRGRGKYNEQFF	TGTGCCAGCAGCTTAGTAAGGGGCAGGGGGAAATACAATGAGCAGTTCTTC
TRBV20-1	TRBJ2-4	NA	many	CSAPLNIQYF	TGCAGTGCCCCACTGAACATTCAGTACTTC
TRBV20-1	TRBJ1-1	NA	few	CSAPDILQIGAFF	TGCAGTGCCCCAGACATACTACAAATCGGGGCTTTCTTT
TRBV5-1	TRBJ2-7	NA	few	CASSFVGEWYEQYF	TGCGCCAGCAGCTTCGTCGGAGAGTGGTACGAGCAGTACTTC
TRBV18	TRBJ2-1	TRBD2	NA	CASSPNNLAGGNEQFF	TGTGCCAGCTCACCAAACAACTTAGCGGGGGGTAATGAGCAGTTCTTC
TRBV7-9	TRBJ2-2	TRBD2	NA	CASSTRTSAVTGELFF	TGTGCCAGCAGCACTCGGACTAGCGCGGTCACCGGGGAGCTGTTTTTT
TRBV7-2	TRBJ2-3	NA	NA	CASSLVPASSTDTQYF	TGTGCCAGCAGCTTAGTACCGGCAAGTAGCACAGATACGCAGTATTTT
TRBV27	TRBJ2-1	NA	few	CASSFLALAEQFF	TGTGCCAGCAGTTTCCTAGCGTTGGCTGAGCAGTTCTTC
TRBV20-1	TRBJ2-5	NA	few	CSARKDQTGTQYF	TGCAGTGCCCGGAAAGATCAAACAGGGACCCAGTACTTC
TRBV12-3/TRBV12-4	TRBJ2-7	NA	NA	CASRRQVAAHEQYF	TGTGCCAGCAGACGCCAGGTGGCCGCGCACGAGCAGTACTTC
TRBV3-1	TRBJ2-5	NA	NA	CASSQGSGGFETQYF	TGTGCCAGCAGCCAAGGATCCGGCGGGTTTGAGACCCAGTACTTC
TRBV24-1	TRBJ2-1	NA	few	CATHAVSSYNEQFF	TGTGCCACCCACGCAGTTTCCTCCTACAATGAGCAGTTCTTC
TRBV27	TRBJ1-6	NA	NA	CASSPQGPIYNSPLHF	TGTGCCAGCAGTCCGCAGGGACCTATCTATAATTCACCCCTCCACTTT
TRBV21-1	TRBJ2-6	NA	few	CASSREPGLRSGANVLTF	TGTGCCAGCAGCAGGGAACCGGGACTGCGCTCTGGGGCCAACGTCCTGACTTTC
TRBV7-7	TRBJ1-5	NA	NA	CASSPRKQPQHF	TGTGCTAGCAGTCCCAGGAAGCAGCCCCAGCATTTT
TRBV6-5	TRBJ1-2	NA	few	CASSYAKIYGYTF	TGTGCCAGCAGTTACGCAAAGATATATGGCTACACCTTC
TRBV2	TRBJ1-5	NA	few	CASRGEINQPQHF	TGTGCCAGCAGAGGGGAAATCAATCAGCCCCAGCATTTT
TRBV4-3	TRBJ2-6	NA	many	CASSQTGWGGSGANVLTF	TGCGCCAGCAGCCAGACTGGGTGGGGAGGCTCGGGGGCCAACGTCCTGACTTTC
TRBV29-1	TRBJ2-3	TRBD2	few	CSVEGGTSGGLSTDTQYF	TGCAGCGTTGAGGGAGGGACTAGCGGGGGCTTGAGCACAGATACGCAGTATTTT
TRBV5-1	TRBJ2-7	NA	NA	CASGTQGGLDEQYF	TGCGCCAGCGGCACCCAGGGTGGGTTAGACGAGCAGTACTTC
TRBV2	TRBJ2-3	TRBD2	NA	CASSDSGGRTDTQYF	TGTGCCAGCAGTGACAGCGGGGGAAGGACAGATACGCAGTATTTT
TRBV5-1	TRBJ2-3	TRBD2	NA	CASSGRLSSGGSSTDTQYF	TGCGCCAGCAGCGGGAGACTCTCTAGCGGGGGATCTAGCACAGATACGCAGTATTTT
TRBV7-8	TRBJ1-2	TRBD1	NA	CASSPGTDGYGYTF	TGTGCCAGCAGCCCCGGGACAGATGGATATGGCTACACCTTC
TRBV5-1	TRBJ2-1	NA	NA	CASSLWTGGGSYNEQFF	TGCGCCAGCAGCTTGTGGACGGGTGGGGGCTCCTACAATGAGCAGTTCTTC
TRBV6-2/TRBV6-3	TRBJ1-2	NA	few	CASTYGGVPNYGYTF	TGTGCCAGCACCTACGGCGGGGTCCCAAATTATGGCTACACCTTC
TRBV4-1	TRBJ1-4	NA	NA	CASSHPEEGIGLTNEKLFF	TGCGCCAGCAGCCATCCAGAAGAAGGCATCGGCCTAACTAATGAAAAACTGTTTTTT
TRBV4-2	TRBJ1-1	NA	NA	CASSPGGTGQKDTEAFF	TGTGCCAGCAGCCCCGGGGGCACTGGGCAGAAGGACACTGAAGCTTTCTTT
TRBV11-3	TRBJ2-2	TRBD1	NA	CASSRGRDRGPGELFF	TGTGCCAGCAGCCGAGGCCGGGACAGGGGGCCCGGGGAGCTGTTTTTT
TRBV4-3	TRBJ2-7	TRBD1	few	CASSPRTGGPYEQYF	TGCGCCAGCAGCCCCCGGACAGGAGGACCCTACGAGCAGTACTTC
TRBV6-5	TRBJ1-5	NA	few	CASSGEGGRFLHF	TGTGCCAGCAGTGGCGAGGGGGGCCGGTTTCTCCATTTT
TRBV7-2	TRBJ1-1	NA	many	CASRQGQNTEAFF	TGTGCCAGCAGACAAGGACAGAACACTGAAGCTTTCTTT
TRBV10-3	TRBJ1-1	NA	NA	CAISPRTVRNTEAFF	TGTGCCATCAGTCCTCGGACAGTCAGGAACACTGAAGCTTTCTTT
TRBV12-3/TRBV12-4	TRBJ2-7	NA	many	CASSRNSYEQYF	TGTGCCAGCAGCCGCAACTCCTACGAGCAGTACTTC
TRBV5-1	TRBJ2-1	TRBD1	many	CASSRTGEGSYNEQFF	TGCGCCAGCAGCCGGACAGGGGAGGGCTCCTACAATGAGCAGTTCTTC
TRBV11-2	TRBJ1-6	NA	few	CASSESGPSPLHF	TGTGCCAGCAGCGAATCCGGGCCTTCACCCCTCCACTTT
TRBV20-1	TRBJ1-5	NA	few	CSASSGSNQPQHF	TGCAGTGCTAGTTCCGGGTCCAATCAGCCCCAGCATTTT
TRBV9	TRBJ2-3	NA	NA	CASSAQGSTDTQYF	TGTGCCAGCAGTGCACAGGGTAGCACAGATACGCAGTATTTT
TRBV6-2/TRBV6-3	TRBJ2-2	NA	NA	CASSYMAPGELFF	TGTGCCAGCAGTTATATGGCTCCCGGGGAGCTGTTTTTT
TRBV6-2/TRBV6-3	TRBJ1-1	NA	NA	CASSYGAEIRFF	TGTGCCAGCAGTTACGGGGCAGAAATTCGTTTCTTT
TRBV27	TRBJ1-6	NA	NA	CASSLSAGYNSPLHF	TGTGCCAGCAGTTTATCAGCCGGGTATAATTCACCCCTCCACTTT
TRBV9	TRBJ2-5	NA	few	CASSVATGDWETQYF	TGTGCCAGCAGCGTAGCTACTGGGGATTGGGAGACCCAGTACTTC
TRBV5-5	TRBJ2-3	TRBD2	few	CASSLGAGGPTDTQYF	TGTGCCAGCAGCTTGGGAGCGGGGGGGCCAACAGATACGCAGTATTTT